Presented here are 20 T cell receptor beta chains from one specimen sequenced in a study of a mutant IDH1 vaccine in newly diagnosed glioma. Method: immunoSEQ multiplex PCR; TCRdb's copy keeps in-frame clones and lacks some. The sample carries around 92,000 clones, around 90% recorded once. Stated time point: baseline, week 1 (first vaccination visit). Treatment specified: pre-vaccination baseline after standard-of-care therapy. The starting material was PBMCs, obtained from a glioma patient treated with radiotherapy, temozolomide or both. Receptor source: a woman in her fifties or sixties with glioma.

V gene TRBV10-2 combines with J gene TRBJ1-4; D uncertain. The CDR3 is 11 residues long. The germline V gene has CDR1 WSHSY and CDR2 SAAADI. Trimming shortened V by 2 bases and J by 8 bases, and 3 bases separated the two germline ends. The CDR3 loop reads CASSEGEKLFF. DNA of the CDR3: TGCGCCAGCAGTGAGGGGGAAAAACTGTTTTTT.

The gene calls are TRBV27 and TRBJ1-5, with 10 bases identical to TRBD1. Germline lookup yields CDR1 MNHEY and CDR2 SMNVEV (reference sequence). V trimming: 5 bases; J trimming: 6 bases; junction bases outside the gene matches: 7. This CDR3 has 15 residues. The CDR3 reads CASSPRTGGPQPQHF. CDR3 DNA: TGTGCCAGCAGTCCAAGGACAGGGGGTCCTCAGCCCCAGCATTTT.

This rearrangement joins TRBV5-1 to TRBJ2-7; 9 bases line up with TRBD2. CDR1 SGHRS and CDR2 YFSETQ come from the germline V gene. Trimming cost V 0 bases and J 2 bases; bases outside gene matches: 6. This CDR3 spans 16 amino acids. CDR3 sequence reads: CASSLGLGGRAYEQYF. Here the CDR3 DNA reads TGCGCCAGCAGCTTGGGGCTCGGCGGGAGGGCCTACGAGCAGTACTTC.

The rearrangement joins TRBV18 to TRBJ2-6; D may be TRBD1 or TRBD2 (5 bases each). Germline CDR1 reads KGHSH; CDR2 reads LQKENI. The V gene lost 3 bases and the J gene lost 0 bases, with 6 bases spanning the gap. The CDR3 is 15 amino acids. CDR3 loop: CASSPRGSGANVLTF. DNA for the CDR3: TGTGCCAGCTCACCGAGGGGCTCTGGGGCCAACGTCCTGACTTTC.

The V and J genes are TRBV5-1 and TRBJ2-2; no definite D call. The V end lost 4 bases, the J end lost 3 bases, and 10 bases lay between the germline ends. The CDR3 totals 14 residues. Germline CDR1 SGHRS, CDR2 YFSETQ. The CDR3 DNA follows: TGCGCCAGCAGCCTACAAAGCGACACCGGGGAGCTGTTTTTT. It translates to CASSLQSDTGELFF.

This clone came up once. The rearrangement links TRBV29-1 to TRBJ2-2; 9 bases match TRBD2. Germline CDR1 reads SQVTM; CDR2 reads ANQGSEA. Losses at the gene ends were 5 bases for V and 1 base for J; bases not matched to a gene: 2. CDR3 size: 14 residues. The DNA of the CDR3 is TGCAGCGTTATGACTAGCGGGAACACCGGGGAGCTGTTTTTT. It codes for CSVMTSGNTGELFF.

V is TRBV5-1 and J is TRBJ1-1, with TRBD1 matching over 9 bases. CDR1 and CDR2 (germline): SGHRS, YFSETQ. The CDR3 length is 15 residues. J was trimmed by 5 bases and V by 3 bases; bases with no gene match: 8. The CDR3 DNA reads as TGCGCCAGCAGCTGGGACAGGGCGCTCAGTACTGAAGCTTTCTTT. Protein sequence: CASSWDRALSTEAFF.

The V call is TRBV5-8, the J call TRBJ2-2, with 7 bases identical to TRBD1. V dropped 2 bases and J dropped 0; count of bases not matched to a gene: 4. The germline CDR1 and CDR2 sequences are SGHTS and YDEGEE. The CDR3 loop spans 16 amino acids. CDR3 amino acids: CASSLGQAANTGELFF. CDR3 sequence (DNA): TGTGCCAGCAGCTTAGGACAGGCGGCGAACACCGGGGAGCTGTTTTTT.

This clone turned up a few times. The CDR3 here is CASSRGLAGATETQYF. CDR3 DNA sequence: TGTGCCAGCAGCCGTGGACTAGCGGGAGCAACTGAGACCCAGTACTTC. The rearrangement links TRBV5-4 to TRBJ2-5, with 13 bases aligning to TRBD2. The CDR3 spans 16 residues. J gave up 5 bases and V 4 bases, and 8 bases lay outside the gene matches. Germline lookup yields CDR1 SGHNT and CDR2 YYREEE (reference sequence).

The chain employs TRBV5-1 and TRBJ2-2; 8 nucleotides match TRBD1. Per germline, CDR1 SGHRS and CDR2 YFSETQ. V shed 6 bases, J shed 5 bases, and the junction held 6 bases outside the gene matches. The CDR3 sequence is 14 residues long. The chain's CDR3 is CASNVQGETGELFF. As DNA, the CDR3 is TGCGCCAGCAACGTACAGGGGGAAACCGGGGAGCTGTTTTTT. Together with reference TRBV5-1 and TRBJ2-2, the CDR3 gives the full variable domain: KAGVTQTPRYLIKTRGQQVTLSCSPISGHRSVSWYQQTPGQGLQFLFEYFSETQRNKGNFPGRFSGRQFSNSRSEMNVSTLELGDSALYLCASNVQGETGELFFGEGSRLTVL.

This rearrangement joins TRBV28 to TRBJ1-2; 10 bases fit TRBD1. The junction had 7 bases not matched to a gene; V was cut back by 5 bases and J by 4 bases. The CDR3 is made up of 15 amino acids. Looked up from germline, CDR1 is MDHEN and CDR2 is SYDVKM. CDR3 region: CASSPSGTGAYGYTF. The CDR3 DNA reads as TGTGCCAGCAGTCCGTCTGGGACAGGGGCCTATGGCTACACCTTC.

The chain links TRBV28 to TRBJ2-7; 9 nucleotides match TRBD1. V lost 5 bases and J lost 5; bases outside the gene matches: 7. Germline V gives CDR1 MDHEN, CDR2 SYDVKM. CDR3 length: 14 residues. CDR3 in DNA: TGTGCCAGCAGTCGGGACAGGGTCGCCGACGAGCAGTACTTC. Translating gives CASSRDRVADEQYF. Together with reference TRBV28 and TRBJ2-7, the CDR3 gives the full variable domain: DVKVTQSSRYLVKRTGEKVFLECVQDMDHENMFWYRQDPGLGLRLIYFSYDVKMKEKGDIPEGYSVSREKKERFSLILESASTNQTSMYLCASSRDRVADEQYFGPGTRLTVT.

The rearrangement joins TRBV25-1 to TRBJ1-2; tentatively, D is TRBD1 (5 bases). V lost 6 bases and J lost 6, with 11 bases in between. Germline lookup yields CDR1 MGHDK and CDR2 SYGVNS. CDR3 length equals 12 residues. CDR3 nucleotides: TGTGCCAGCAGAATGTCAGGGAATGGCTACACCTTC. This translates into CASRMSGNGYTF.

This chain uses TRBV18 with TRBJ2-2, with 9 positions matching TRBD1. V gave up 4 bases and J gave up 5 bases; unmatched junction bases: 2. Germline lookup yields CDR1 KGHSH and CDR2 LQKENI. The CDR3 totals 14 residues. This CDR3 is CASSRTGETGELFF. The CDR3, as DNA: TGTGCCAGCTCACGGACAGGGGAAACCGGGGAGCTGTTTTTT. Drawing the rest from reference TRBV18 and TRBJ2-2, the complete variable domain is NAGVMQNPRHLVRRRGQEARLRCSPMKGHSHVYWYRQLPEEGLKFMVYLQKENIIDESGMPKERFSAEFPKEGPSILRIQQVVRGDSAAYFCASSRTGETGELFFGEGSRLTVL.

The chain couples TRBV11-2 to TRBJ2-1, with D unresolved. This CDR3 has 14 residues. Germline V gene lookup returns CDR1 SGHAT and CDR2 FQNNGV. V was pared by 0 bases and J by 6 bases, with 9 bases between. The CDR3 reads CASSLDWASNEQFF. CDR3 in DNA: TGTGCCAGCAGCTTAGATTGGGCTAGCAATGAGCAGTTCTTC. The full variable domain, in which reference TRBV11-2 and TRBJ2-1 provide the parts outside the CDR3, is EAGVAQSPRYKIIEKRQSVAFWCNPISGHATLYWYQQILGQGPKLLIQFQNNGVVDDSQLPKDRFSAERLKGVDSTLKIQPAKLEDSAVYLCASSLDWASNEQFFGPGTRLTVL.

This clone was seen a handful of times. V usage is TRBV10-3 and J usage is TRBJ2-3; D is perhaps TRBD1 (6 bases). The ends were cut back, 8 bases at V and 2 bases at J, with 11 bases in the middle. CDR3 length equals 13 residues. Germline V gene sequence: CDR1 ENHRY, CDR2 SYGVKD. CDR3 residues: CAISDRVTDTQYF. In DNA form, the CDR3 reads TGTGCCATCTCGGACAGAGTCACAGATACGCAGTATTTT.

The chain recombines TRBV7-3 with TRBJ1-5; 9 nucleotides agree with TRBD1. The germline gives CDR1 SGHTA, CDR2 FQGTGA. V trimming: 7 bases; J trimming: 2 bases; junction bases outside the gene matches: 9. CDR3 length: 16 amino acids. CDR3 in amino acids: CASITGGRHGNQPQHF. The CDR3 nucleotides are TGTGCCAGCATCACAGGGGGCCGCCATGGCAATCAGCCCCAGCATTTT.

V is TRBV5-1 and J is TRBJ2-5; 7 nucleotides line up with TRBD1. V lost 4 bases, J lost 5 bases, and 11 bases stayed unmatched. CDR3 size: 15 residues. Germline values: CDR1 SGHRS, CDR2 YFSETQ. The CDR3 coding sequence is TGCGCCAGCAGCCCCCCCAGGACAGGTGGGGAGACCCAGTACTTC. Protein product: CASSPPRTGGETQYF.

The gene calls are TRBV2 and TRBJ2-1; maybe TRBD2 (5 bases). Germline values: CDR1 SNHLY, CDR2 FYNNEI. The V gene lost 4 bases and the J gene lost 4 bases, with 14 bases spanning the gap. CDR3 length: 15 residues. DNA of the CDR3: TGTGCCAGCAGTGGGGGTCTAGCAGATTACAATGAGCAGTTCTTC. Protein product: CASSGGLADYNEQFF.

This clone was observed once. The chain combines TRBV6-1 with TRBJ2-2; TRBD2 aligns across 13 bases. CDR3 length equals 15 residues. V shed 8 bases and J 7 bases; nucleotides not matched to a gene: 7. Germline V gene data show CDR1 as MNHNS and CDR2 as SASEGT. The CDR3 sequence is CASLGLAGKGGELFF. CDR3 coding DNA: TGTGCCAGCTTGGGACTAGCGGGAAAGGGCGGGGAGCTGTTTTTT.